These 21 T cell receptor beta chains were sequenced from one sample in a study of cytotoxic CD8 clonotypes in ibrutinib-treated CLL. The assay was immunoSEQ multiplex PCR, and TCRdb's table has in-frame clones only and misses some. The sample carries about 130,000 clones, about 85% recorded once. This specimen consisted of PBMCs, obtained after 24 months of ibrutinib treatment. Receptor source: a human donor with chronic lymphocytic leukemia.

This chain uses TRBV5-5 with TRBJ1-2; a possible D gene is TRBD1 (6 bases). Germline V lookup: CDR1 SGHKS, CDR2 YYEKEE (reference sequence). The CDR3 length is 15 residues. Trimming pared 2 bases from V and 0 bases from J, leaving 11 bases between. As DNA, the CDR3 is TGTGCCAGCAGCTTACAGGGAACGACTAACTATGGCTACACCTTC. Translated: CASSLQGTTNYGYTF.

The rearrangement uses TRBV6-1 and TRBJ2-5, with 7 positions matching TRBD1. V trimming: 2 bases; J trimming: 7 bases; junction bases outside the gene matches: 4. The CDR3 spans 13 residues. Looked up from germline, CDR1 is MNHNS and CDR2 is SASEGT. The CDR3 nucleotides are TGTGCCAGCAGTGAAAGGACAGGCAGGACCCAGTACTTC. It translates to CASSERTGRTQYF.

The chain joins TRBV18 to TRBJ1-1, with D unclear. CDR3 length: 14 residues. Deletions cut 5 bases from V and 0 bases from J, with 10 bases between. The germline CDR1 and CDR2 sequences are KGHSH and LQKENI. CDR3 bases: TGTGCCAGCTCAAAAGACAACATGAACACTGAAGCTTTCTTT. Protein: CASSKDNMNTEAFF.

V usage is TRBV19 and J usage is TRBJ1-4; tentatively, D is TRBD1 (6 bases). V gave up 7 bases and J gave up 4 bases, with 13 bases separating them. Germline values: CDR1 LNHDA, CDR2 SQIVND (reference sequence). This CDR3 spans 14 amino acids. In nucleotides, the CDR3 is TGTGCCAGTACTACGGACAGCGTTAATGAAAAACTGTTTTTT. This encodes CASTTDSVNEKLFF.

The chain is built from TRBV30 and TRBJ1-1, with 8 nucleotides matching TRBD1. This CDR3 comprises 14 residues. CDR1 is GTSNPN, CDR2 SVGIG, per germline (reference sequence). V was pared by 5 bases and J by 4 bases, with 9 bases of the junction left unmatched. CDR3 DNA: TGTGCCTGGGGCCACAGGGGGAGAGGCACTGAAGCTTTCTTT. Protein: CAWGHRGRGTEAFF.

This chain links TRBV10-3 with TRBJ1-6, with TRBD1 matching 7 bases. This CDR3 comprises 13 residues. Germline-derived CDR1 and CDR2 are ENHRY and SYGVKD. J gave up 9 bases and V 3 bases, and 2 bases lay outside the gene matches. CDR3 DNA sequence: TGTGCCATCAGTGAAAGGGGGCTTTCACCCCTCCACTTT. Translating gives CAISERGLSPLHF.

A word on this clone: The junction shows a germline mismatch at one end, possibly a read error. The chain combines TRBV11-2 with TRBJ2-7; the D is unclear. CDR3 length equals 10 residues. Germline CDR1 is SGHAT and CDR2 is FQNNGV. This chain's CDR3 is CASSGRGLDF. CDR3 DNA: TGTGCCAGCAGCGGAAGAGGTTTAGACTTC.

The rearrangement joins TRBV6-1 to TRBJ2-3; 10 nucleotides line up with TRBD2. Germline-derived CDR1 and CDR2 are MNHNS and SASEGT. The J segment lost 5 bases and the V segment lost 3 bases, leaving 8 bases of the junction unmatched. This CDR3 spans 16 amino acids. The CDR3 spells CASSDTLAGVQDTQYF. CDR3 nucleotides: TGTGCCAGCAGTGACACCCTAGCGGGGGTTCAAGATACGCAGTATTTT.

Only one count was recorded for this clone. The chain uses TRBV19 and TRBJ1-2; unclear D gene. Germline-derived CDR1 and CDR2 are LNHDA and SQIVND (reference sequence). The CDR3 loop spans 14 amino acids. With 7 bases removed from V and 1 base from J, the gap between germline ends came to 13 bases. This CDR3 reads CASTRLSGNYGYTF. Here the CDR3 DNA reads TGTGCCAGTACCCGTTTATCGGGTAACTATGGCTACACCTTC.

This clone was seen once. This chain connects TRBV5-4 to TRBJ2-3; maybe TRBD1 (6 bases). This CDR3 region has 14 residues. Germline CDR1 SGHNT, CDR2 YYREEE (reference sequence). V lost 0 bases to trimming and J lost 4 bases, with 9 bases between them. DNA of the CDR3: TGTGCCAGCAGCTTGGCAGGGGCGGCAGATACGCAGTATTTT. This sequence encodes CASSLAGAADTQYF. The whole variable domain, remainder taken from reference TRBV5-4 and TRBJ2-3, is ETGVTQSPTHLIKTRGQQVTLRCSSQSGHNTVSWYQQALGQGPQFIFQYYREEENGRGNFPPRFSGLQFPNYSSELNVNALELDDSALYLCASSLAGAADTQYFGPGTRLTVL.

This chain connects TRBV4-3 to TRBJ1-3; 7 bases line up with TRBD1. The CDR3 has 15 residues. V lost 3 bases and J lost 4; bases outside the gene matches: 6. Germline loops: CDR1 LGHNA, CDR2 YSLEER. CDR3 in amino acids: CASSQVQGNGNTIYF. The CDR3 DNA sequence: TGCGCCAGCAGCCAGGTACAGGGGAACGGAAACACCATATATTTT.

The genes are TRBV19 and TRBJ1-5; 10 positions match TRBD1. Trimming took 3 bases from V and 10 from J; bases not matched to a gene: 6. The CDR3 consists of 14 residues. Germline V gene lookup returns CDR1 LNHDA and CDR2 SQIVND (reference sequence). CDR3 nucleotides: TGTGCCAGTAGTATTTTGGGACAGGGGTCCCCCCAGCATTTT. It specifies CASSILGQGSPQHF.

The chain couples TRBV5-5 to TRBJ1-5, with D perhaps TRBD1 (6 bases). The CDR3 consists of 15 residues. V gave up 4 bases and J gave up 3 bases, with 14 bases separating them. Germline V gene sequence: CDR1 SGHKS, CDR2 YYEKEE (reference sequence). The DNA for the CDR3 is TGTGCCAGCAGCCCTTACGACAGGCTCAATCAGCCCCAGCATTTT. This sequence encodes CASSPYDRLNQPQHF.

In its sample, this clone was seen once. V gene TRBV11-2 combines with J gene TRBJ2-7; TRBD2 is a possible D gene (5 bases). Trimming removed 1 base at V and 2 bases at J, with 12 bases between. The CDR3 has 15 amino acids. Looked up from germline, CDR1 is SGHAT and CDR2 is FQNNGV. CDR3 bases: TGTGCCAGCAGCTTAGGCAGAGGGCCCACCTACGAGCAGTACTTC. Translating gives CASSLGRGPTYEQYF.

The chain couples TRBV5-1 to TRBJ1-1; 9 bases are a match to TRBD1. There are 14 residues in the CDR3. J gave up 7 bases and V 4 bases, and 8 bases lay outside the gene matches. The germline CDR1 and CDR2 sequences are SGHRS and YFSETQ. The CDR3 loop is CASSQSQGAGEAFF. CDR3 bases: TGCGCCAGCAGCCAGTCACAGGGGGCTGGTGAAGCTTTCTTT. Using reference TRBV5-1 and TRBJ1-1 for the parts outside the CDR3, the full variable domain is KAGVTQTPRYLIKTRGQQVTLSCSPISGHRSVSWYQQTPGQGLQFLFEYFSETQRNKGNFPGRFSGRQFSNSRSEMNVSTLELGDSALYLCASSQSQGAGEAFFGQGTRLTVV.

CDR3 region: CASMGRGDTEAFF. The CDR3 DNA is TGTGCCAGCATGGGGCGGGGGGACACTGAAGCTTTCTTT. The chain combines TRBV2 with TRBJ1-1; a possible D gene is TRBD1 (5 bases). Trimming took off 7 bases at V and 3 bases at J, with 12 bases between the two ends. In germline, CDR1 is SNHLY, CDR2 FYNNEI. This CDR3 has 13 residues.

V gene TRBV7-9 combines with J gene TRBJ2-3, with 7 positions matching TRBD1. The J segment lost 2 bases and the V segment lost 7 bases, leaving 6 bases of the junction unmatched. This CDR3 has 14 residues. Germline CDR1 and CDR2: SEHNR and FQNEAQ (reference sequence). The CDR3 spells CASNPGQYTDTQYF. The CDR3 DNA sequence: TGTGCCAGCAACCCGGGACAGTACACAGATACGCAGTATTTT.

This clone was recorded once. This sequence joins TRBV6-5 and TRBJ1-3; D remains ambiguous. Deletions cut 2 bases from V and 3 bases from J, with 8 bases between. The CDR3 sequence is 14 residues long. Germline values: CDR1 MNHEY, CDR2 SVGAGI. Here the CDR3 DNA reads TGTGCCAGCAGTTACCGCGACGGTGGAAACACCATATATTTT. This encodes CASSYRDGGNTIYF.

This clone came up once. The chain carries TRBV29-1 and TRBJ1-3; TRBD1 agrees at 7 bases. Germline CDR1 is SQVTM and CDR2 is ANQGSEA. The CDR3 totals 16 residues. J gave up 8 bases and V 0 bases, and 13 bases lay outside the gene matches. The CDR3 coding sequence is TGCAGCGTTGAAGATCCTCCCGGGGACAGTCGGGACACCATATATTTT. Translated: CSVEDPPGDSRDTIYF.

A single count supports this clone. This sequence joins TRBV7-2 and TRBJ2-7; maybe TRBD1 (6 bases). V lost 6 bases and J 0 bases, leaving 12 bases between the germline ends. This CDR3 contains 14 residues. Looked up from germline, CDR1 is SGHTA and CDR2 is FQGNSA. CDR3 sequence (DNA): TGTGCCAGCAGACCAGACAGGTTCTCCTACGAGCAGTACTTC. Its translation: CASRPDRFSYEQYF.

The rearrangement joins TRBV18 to TRBJ2-6, with D unclear. V gave up 2 bases and J gave up 9 bases, with 14 bases separating them. From germline, CDR1 is KGHSH and CDR2 LQKENI. CDR3 length: 15 amino acids. DNA for the CDR3: TGTGCCAGCTCACCAAGAACAGCATCGGTCAACGTCCTGACTTTC. Translation: CASSPRTASVNVLTF.